A single count supports the clone carrying this TCR beta chain. The source of the sample is a study of cytomegalovirus exposure and HLA in healthy donors. 13 Jbeta primers and 60 Vbeta primers were used for the PCR. The method was immunoSEQ multiplex PCR; TCRdb's version includes in-frame clones alone and lacks a portion of them. There are over 200,000 clones in the sample; approximately 79% occur only once, and 1.5% to 2% lies in the top ten. Germline CDR1 is PRHDT and CDR2 is FYEKMQ (reference sequence). The CDR3 has 15 residues. V dropped 5 bases and J dropped 7 bases, with 18 bases sitting between them.

The receptor comes from a male donor in good health and CMV-seronegative. J is TRBJ2-1 and V is TRBV13; possibly TRBD1 for D (5 bases). Material: PBMCs. The CDR3 reads CASSGAGALRNEQFF. The CDR3 bases are TGTGCCAGCAGCGGTGCTGGGGCCCTGAGGAATGAGCAGTTCTTC.